This T cell receptor beta chain came from a study of cytomegalovirus exposure and HLA in healthy donors. PCR primers comprised 60 Vbeta and 13 Jbeta primers. Repertoires were generated with immunoSEQ multiplex PCR, while TCRdb's copy carries only in-frame clones and drops some. Of approximately 70,000 clones in the sample, around 74% were seen once. The germline V gene has CDR1 GTSNPN and CDR2 SVGIG (reference sequence). V lost 3 bases and J lost 6, with 11 bases in between. The length of the CDR3 is 13 residues. The clonotype comes from a woman in her twenties or thirties in good health and CMV-seropositive. This chain joins TRBV30 and TRBJ1-4; D perhaps matches TRBD1 (5 bases). Specimen: PBMCs. The CDR3 DNA is TGTGCCTGGAGCGGGGGGACGTATGAAAAACTGTTTTTT. This translates into CAWSGGTYEKLFF.